A single T cell receptor (beta chain) is shown here with its context. Its target is not known. This sample is part of a study of chemoradiotherapy in HPV16-positive cancers. The study, taken as a whole, reports: Non-HPV-specific T cells did not expand in tumors during treatment, whereas candidate HPV-specific clones and E7-related motifs did.

Repeated repertoire sampling spanned the course of chemoradiotherapy. The CDR3 totals 15 residues. CDR1 and CDR2 (germline): SNHLY, FYNNEI. The V gene lost 5 bases and the J gene lost 4 bases, with 17 bases spanning the gap. Sequencing used immunoSEQ multiplex PCR; TCRdb keeps in-frame clones, though not all of them. The sample holds fewer than 6,500 clones, more than 85% seen once. The receptor's source is a human donor with HPV-associated anogenital cancer. V is TRBV2 and J is TRBJ2-5, with D perhaps matching TRBD2 (5 bases). The specimen was tumor tissue, collected from a patient who underwent chemoradiotherapy. The DNA for the CDR3 is TGTGCCAGCAGTCCCCGGGCCAGCGGATTAGAGACCCAGTACTTC. It codes for CASSPRASGLETQYF.